A single sample gave rise to the 25 T cell receptor beta chains below, sequenced in a study of blood T cell repertoires in COVID-19. Clones were sequenced by immunoSEQ multiplex PCR, and TCRdb holds only the in-frame ones, with some missing. The table records roughly 250,000 clones, around 83% of them present only once. The sample was peripheral blood. These receptors were collected from a woman in her 40s who had recovered from COVID-19.

The rearrangement joins TRBV5-1 to TRBJ1-6, with TRBD1 identical over 7 bases. The CDR3 length is 17 residues. V shed 1 base, J shed 4 bases, and the junction held 8 bases outside the gene matches. Germline CDR1 is SGHRS and CDR2 is YFSETQ. The CDR3 spells CASSLSAGGSYNSPLHF. The CDR3 nucleotides are TGCGCCAGCAGCTTGTCGGCAGGGGGATCTTATAATTCACCCCTCCACTTT.

This clone was seen only a few times. This chain uses TRBV2 with TRBJ1-5; the match to TRBD1 covers 11 bases. V trimming: 4 bases; J trimming: 7 bases; junction bases outside the gene matches: 3. CDR3 length: 14 residues. In germline, CDR1 is SNHLY, CDR2 FYNNEI. This CDR3 reads CASSGDRGSQPQHF. CDR3 DNA: TGTGCCAGCAGTGGGGACAGGGGGAGCCAGCCCCAGCATTTT.

This clone was observed once. The chain recombines TRBV10-2 with TRBJ2-3; D is unclear. Germline CDR1 and CDR2: WSHSY and SAAADI. The CDR3 loop spans 12 amino acids. Trimming took off 8 bases at V and 2 bases at J, with 8 bases between the two ends. The CDR3 sequence: CASLTDTDTQYF. For the CDR3, the DNA is TGCGCCAGCCTGACTGACACAGATACGCAGTATTTT.

The chain is built from TRBV9 and TRBJ2-1; 7 bases match TRBD2. The germline gives CDR1 SGDLS, CDR2 YYNGEE. The CDR3 is 15 residues long. With V trimmed by 0 bases and J by 4 bases, 4 bases remained unmatched. The CDR3 sequence is CASSVVAGRYNEQFF. The CDR3 DNA is TGTGCCAGCAGCGTAGTAGCGGGTCGATACAATGAGCAGTTCTTC.

J is TRBJ2-5 and V is TRBV5-5, with D tentatively TRBD2 (6 bases). Germline V gene sequence: CDR1 SGHKS, CDR2 YYEKEE (reference sequence). The CDR3 spans 16 residues. Deletions cut 0 bases from V and 1 base from J, with 13 bases between. In nucleotides, the CDR3 is TGTGCCAGCAGCTTGGGTGTGGGAGGACGCCAAGAGACCCAGTACTTC. It is translated as CASSLGVGGRQETQYF. Using reference TRBV5-5 and TRBJ2-5 for the parts outside the CDR3, the full variable domain is DAGVTQSPTHLIKTRGQQVTLRCSPISGHKSVSWYQQVLGQGPQFIFQYYEKEERGRGNFPDRFSARQFPNYSSELNVNALLLGDSALYLCASSLGVGGRQETQYFGPGTRLLVL.

V and J are TRBV2 and TRBJ2-1; D is unclear. This CDR3 is 13 amino acids long. CDR1 and CDR2 from the germline V gene are SNHLY and FYNNEI. V lost 3 bases and J 4 bases, leaving 7 bases between the germline ends. CDR3 region: CASSENEYNEQFF. The DNA of the CDR3 is TGTGCCAGCAGTGAGAACGAGTACAATGAGCAGTTCTTC.

V is TRBV11-1 and J is TRBJ2-5; TRBD1 matches at 8 bases. The CDR3 has 15 amino acids. After removal of 5 bases from V and 0 bases from J, the junction contained 5 bases not matched to a gene. Germline V CDR1 and CDR2: SGHAT, FQDESV (reference sequence). The chain's CDR3 is CASSQPDRDQETQYF. The CDR3 coding sequence is TGTGCCAGCAGCCAGCCGGACAGGGACCAAGAGACCCAGTACTTC.

The rearrangement uses TRBV5-1 and TRBJ1-4, with unresolved D. Germline loops: CDR1 SGHRS, CDR2 YFSETQ. Trimming shortened V by 3 bases and J by 6 bases, and 12 bases separated the two germline ends. This CDR3 region has 14 residues. CDR3 amino acids: CASSSRGLDEKLFF. CDR3 nucleotides: TGCGCCAGCAGCTCACGCGGACTTGATGAAAAACTGTTTTTT.

V gene TRBV11-2 combines with J gene TRBJ2-7; the D gene is possibly TRBD1 (6 bases). The V gene's germline CDR1 is SGHAT and CDR2 FQNNGV. Between the trimmed V and J ends, which lost 2 bases and 3 bases, there was a span of 8 bases. The CDR3 is 13 amino acids. CDR3: CASSLPGVYEQYF. The DNA of the CDR3 is TGTGCCAGCAGCTTACCAGGGGTCTACGAGCAGTACTTC.

The genes are TRBV9 and TRBJ2-2; D remains ambiguous. Trimming pared 5 bases from V and 0 bases from J, leaving 5 bases between. This CDR3 region has 13 residues. Germline lookup yields CDR1 SGDLS and CDR2 YYNGEE. CDR3 protein: CASSSSNTGELFF. The CDR3 coding sequence is TGTGCCAGCAGTAGCTCGAACACCGGGGAGCTGTTTTTT.

This chain joins TRBV19 and TRBJ1-1; TRBD1 is a possible D gene (6 bases). CDR3 length: 14 amino acids. Germline V gene sequence: CDR1 LNHDA, CDR2 SQIVND (reference sequence). V lost 4 bases and J 1 base, leaving 10 bases between the germline ends. The CDR3 region has the DNA TGTGCCAGTAGTACAAACAGGGAGAACACTGAAGCTTTCTTT. Translating it yields CASSTNRENTEAFF.

In this sample, this clone turned up a few times. The chain joins TRBV5-6 to TRBJ1-6; no firm D call. The germline CDR1 and CDR2 sequences are SGHDT and YYEEEE. The CDR3 has 15 residues. V was trimmed by 2 bases and J by 0 bases, leaving 6 bases between them. The chain's CDR3 is CASSFYSSYNSPLHF. In nucleotides, the CDR3 is TGTGCCAGCAGCTTCTACAGCTCCTATAATTCACCCCTCCACTTT.

The rearrangement links TRBV5-6 to TRBJ2-7; D possibly corresponds to TRBD2 (7 bases). CDR1 is SGHDT and CDR2 is YYEEEE in the germline V gene. The CDR3 is 14 residues long. The V and J ends lost 1 base and 4 bases respectively, with 12 bases between them. Here the CDR3 reads CASSLLQGGYEQYF. The CDR3 DNA sequence: TGTGCCAGCAGCTTGTTACAGGGAGGGTACGAGCAGTACTTC.

The chain uses TRBV6-5 and TRBJ2-2; D is uncertain. Germline-derived CDR1 and CDR2 are MNHEY and SVGAGI. The CDR3 has 15 amino acids. V was pared by 6 bases and J by 7 bases, with 18 bases between. CDR3 amino acids: CASRKLAESGGELFF. The CDR3 region has the DNA TGTGCCAGCAGGAAGTTGGCAGAAAGTGGCGGGGAGCTGTTTTTT.

The chain carries TRBV2 and TRBJ2-2, with TRBD1 as a possible D gene (7 bases). This CDR3 is built from 16 residues. Germline CDR1 SNHLY, CDR2 FYNNEI. Trimming removed 3 bases at V and 1 base at J, with 12 bases between. The CDR3 is CASSDRGVWNTGELFF. The CDR3 DNA follows: TGTGCCAGCAGTGACAGGGGGGTTTGGAACACCGGGGAGCTGTTTTTT.

The chain couples TRBV19 to TRBJ1-2; the D is unclear. V was clipped by 3 bases and J by 4 bases, with 6 bases between them. The CDR3 runs to 12 residues. Germline V gene data show CDR1 as LNHDA and CDR2 as SQIVND (reference sequence). This chain's CDR3 is CASSMRGYGYTF. CDR3 DNA: TGTGCCAGTAGTATGCGCGGCTATGGCTACACCTTC. The full variable domain, completed using reference TRBV19 and TRBJ1-2, is DGGITQSPKYLFRKEGQNVTLSCEQNLNHDAMYWYRQDPGQGLRLIYYSQIVNDFQKGDIAEGYSVSREKKESFPLTVTSAQKNPTAFYLCASSMRGYGYTFGSGTRLTVV.

The chain uses TRBV12-3 or TRBV12-4 and TRBJ2-7; D uncertain. Trimming left V 7 bases short and J 0 bases short, with 4 bases between. The CDR3 runs 11 residues. The CDR3, as DNA: TGTGCCAGCACGAGCTCCTACGAGCAGTACTTC. The encoded protein is CASTSSYEQYF.

This clone was detected a few times. This sequence joins TRBV21-1 and TRBJ1-5; TRBD1 is the table's D call and was not checked against the DNA. TRBV21-1 is a documented pseudogene. The CDR3 has 17 residues. CDR3 sequence reads: CASSKGPQAKGNQPQHF. For the CDR3, the DNA is TGTGCCAGCAGCAAAGGCCCTCAGGCCAAGGGCAATCAGCCCCAGCATTTT.

The CDR3 region has the DNA TGTGCCAGCAGACGGAGCGGGGCTTTTCTGAATGAGCAGTTCTTC. Encoded protein: CASRRSGAFLNEQFF. The chain combines TRBV7-2 with TRBJ2-1; 7 bases fit TRBD2. The CDR3 has 15 residues. V dropped 6 bases and J dropped 7; count of bases not matched to a gene: 12. Germline V CDR1 and CDR2: SGHTA, FQGNSA.

This clone was recorded only once. This chain links TRBV5-5 with TRBJ1-6; TRBD1 matches 7 bases. The CDR3 runs to 16 residues. Losses at the gene ends were 3 bases for V and 9 bases for J; bases not matched to a gene: 12. Germline V gene sequence: CDR1 SGHKS, CDR2 YYEKEE (reference sequence). CDR3 sequence reads: CASSSLTGSLGSPLHF. In DNA, the CDR3 is TGTGCCAGCAGCTCGTTGACAGGGAGTCTCGGTTCACCCCTCCACTTT.

This clone was found once. The chain couples TRBV3-1 (or the pseudogene TRBV3-2) to TRBJ2-2; 8 bases map to TRBD1. V gave up 3 bases and J gave up 6 bases; unmatched junction bases: 3. Looked up from germline, CDR1 is LGHDT and CDR2 is YNNKEL (reference sequence). The CDR3 loop spans 14 amino acids. The DNA of the CDR3 is TGTGCCAGCAGCCAGCAGGGGGCCCCCGGGGAGCTGTTTTTT. Amino acid sequence: CASSQQGAPGELFF.

DNA for the CDR3: TGTGCCAGCGGTACAGGGTCTGCAACTAATGAAAAACTGTTTTTT. Its protein is CASGTGSATNEKLFF. The J gene is TRBJ1-4, the V gene TRBV6-5, with a weak D call TRBD1 (6 bases). Deletions cut 8 bases from V and 0 bases from J, with 13 bases between. Germline V CDR1 and CDR2: MNHEY, SVGAGI. This CDR3 region has 15 residues.

This clone was observed a handful of times. The V call is TRBV5-4, the J call TRBJ2-5, with 8 bases lining up with TRBD1. Germline V CDR1 and CDR2: SGHNT, YYREEE (reference sequence). J was trimmed by 7 bases and V by 4 bases; bases with no gene match: 18. The CDR3 spans 17 residues. The CDR3 protein is CASSEIAGGLDQRTQYF. For the CDR3, the DNA is TGTGCCAGCAGCGAGATCGCAGGGGGCTTGGATCAGCGGACCCAGTACTTC.

The chain links TRBV11-2 to TRBJ1-1; D might be TRBD1 (6 bases). Germline V CDR1 and CDR2: SGHAT, FQNNGV. The CDR3 runs to 12 residues. Deletions cut 3 bases from V and 7 bases from J, with 9 bases between. The CDR3 is CASSFGGSEAFF. The CDR3, as DNA: TGTGCCAGCAGCTTTGGGGGCAGTGAAGCTTTCTTT.

J is TRBJ1-5 and V is TRBV6-5; D is possibly TRBD1 (6 bases). The CDR3 runs to 15 residues. The ends were cut back, 11 bases at V and 3 bases at J, with 20 bases in the middle. Germline CDR1 is MNHEY and CDR2 is SVGAGI. The CDR3 protein is CASRTANRVNQPQHF. The CDR3 coding sequence is TGTGCCTCCCGGACGGCTAACAGGGTCAATCAGCCCCAGCATTTT.